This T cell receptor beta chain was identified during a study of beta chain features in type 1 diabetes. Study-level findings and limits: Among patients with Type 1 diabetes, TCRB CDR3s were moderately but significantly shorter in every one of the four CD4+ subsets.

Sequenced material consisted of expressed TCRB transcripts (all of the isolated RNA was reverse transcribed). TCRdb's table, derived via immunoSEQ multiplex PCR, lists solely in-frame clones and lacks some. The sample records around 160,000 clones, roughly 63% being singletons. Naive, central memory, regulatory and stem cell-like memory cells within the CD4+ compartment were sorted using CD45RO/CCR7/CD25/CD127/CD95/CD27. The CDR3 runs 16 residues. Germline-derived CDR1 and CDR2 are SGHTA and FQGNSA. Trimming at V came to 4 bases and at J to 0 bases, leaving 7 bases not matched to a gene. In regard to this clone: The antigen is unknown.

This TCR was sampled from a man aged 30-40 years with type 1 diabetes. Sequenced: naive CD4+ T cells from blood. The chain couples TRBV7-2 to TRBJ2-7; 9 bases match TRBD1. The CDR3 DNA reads TGTGCCAGCAGCTCACCGGGACAGGGAAGCTCCTACGAGCAGTACTTC. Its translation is CASSSPGQGSSYEQYF.